The next 11 T cell receptor beta chains were all read from a single sample in a study of CD8 T cells in ankylosing spondylitis. Broader study findings: One TCR beta motif, made up of several highly homologous variants, appeared characteristic of ankylosing spondylitis blood.

TCRdb passed the 5' RACE reads through MiXCR, listing each CDR3 protein once. The table includes 350,000 to 550,000 distinct CDR3 sequences, about 25% detected once. Their cognate antigens are unknown. Specimen: blood, either unsorted or a sorted T cell fraction (not recorded which). These receptors came from a male donor with ankylosing spondylitis.

This clonotype was picked up many times. The chain is built from TRBV9 and TRBJ2-3; no firm D call. Trimming pared 0 bases from V and 4 bases from J, leaving 3 bases between. The CDR3 has 12 amino acids. Per germline, CDR1 SGDLS and CDR2 YYNGEE. The CDR3 loop is CASSVDADTQYF. The CDR3 DNA reads TGTGCCAGCAGCGTAGATGCAGATACGCAGTATTTT.

This clonotype was seen only a few times. This chain uses TRBV2 with TRBJ1-5, with 9 bases aligning to TRBD1. The CDR3 spans 15 residues. Germline CDR1 SNHLY, CDR2 FYNNEI. Trimming took 2 bases from V and 5 from J; bases not matched to a gene: 4. The chain's CDR3 is CASSEFGTGHQPQHF. CDR3 in DNA: TGTGCCAGCAGTGAATTCGGGACAGGGCATCAGCCCCAGCATTTT.

This clonotype has a handful of counts. V is TRBV29-1 and J is TRBJ2-2; no reliable D call. Trimming cost V 7 bases and J 0 bases, with 15 bases left between them. CDR3 length: 15 residues. CDR1 is SQVTM and CDR2 is ANQGSEA in the germline V gene. This chain's CDR3 is CSARGSDANTGELFF. The CDR3 DNA sequence: TGCAGCGCACGCGGCTCAGATGCGAACACCGGGGAGCTGTTTTTT.

A few counts support this clonotype. The chain employs TRBV21-1 and TRBJ1-1. TRBV21-1 is shown as a pseudogene. The CDR3 is 13 amino acids. CDR3 sequence reads: CASGDRDFTEAFF. The CDR3 DNA is TGTGCCAGCGGTGACCGCGATTTCACTGAAGCTTTCTTT.

This chain joins TRBV5-6 and TRBJ2-7; D is unresolved. Trimming left V 1 base short and J 2 bases short, with 13 bases between. Germline assignment: CDR1 SGHDT and CDR2 YYEEEE. The CDR3 runs to 15 residues. DNA for the CDR3: TGTGCCAGCAGCTTGTTGACCCAGGCCACCTACGAGCAGTACTTC. Residues: CASSLLTQATYEQYF.

V usage is TRBV2 and J usage is TRBJ2-7; 12 bases fit TRBD2. The J segment lost 1 base and the V segment lost 6 bases, leaving 13 bases of the junction unmatched. The CDR3 has 18 amino acids. Germline-derived CDR1 and CDR2 are SNHLY and FYNNEI. The CDR3 region has the DNA TGTGCCAGCAGCCTCAGACTAGCGGGAGAAGGATCTTCCTACGAGCAGTACTTC. It encodes CASSLRLAGEGSSYEQYF.

The J gene is TRBJ1-5, the V gene TRBV7-9; D perhaps matches TRBD1 (6 bases). This CDR3 has 14 amino acids. From germline, CDR1 is SEHNR and CDR2 FQNEAQ (reference sequence). Trimming left V 4 bases short and J 0 bases short, with 7 bases between. CDR3 sequence: CASSSQGSNQPQHF. CDR3 DNA sequence: TGTGCCAGCAGCTCACAGGGTAGCAATCAGCCCCAGCATTTT.

This clonotype was detected many times. V gene TRBV24-1 combines with J gene TRBJ2-1; 9 bases line up with TRBD2. The CDR3 spans 16 residues. The V gene end was trimmed by 5 bases and the J gene end by 7 bases; junction bases not matched to a gene: 11. Germline values: CDR1 KGHDR, CDR2 SFDVKD. The CDR3 is CATSGLTSGPTNEQFF. CDR3 coding DNA: TGTGCCACCAGTGGCCTGACTAGCGGTCCTACGAATGAGCAGTTCTTC.

This rearrangement joins TRBV5-4 to TRBJ1-4; no reliable D call. The germline gives CDR1 SGHNT, CDR2 YYREEE (reference sequence). This CDR3 region has 16 residues. Trimming removed 2 bases at V and 0 bases at J, with 11 bases between. In DNA form, the CDR3 reads TGTGCCAGCAGCTTAGGCGGAATTGCAACTAATGAAAAACTGTTTTTT. Residues: CASSLGGIATNEKLFF.

The rearrangement uses TRBV2 and TRBJ1-6; D not certain. Germline V gene lookup returns CDR1 SNHLY and CDR2 FYNNEI. Trimming stripped 4 bases from V and 8 bases from J, with 9 bases between. CDR3 length: 13 residues. The DNA of the CDR3 is TGTGCCAGCAGTGGGATGAGTCATTCACCCCTCCACTTT. Protein product: CASSGMSHSPLHF.

This clonotype was detected only a few times. The V and J genes are TRBV4-1 and TRBJ2-4, with D maybe TRBD2 (6 bases). Deletions cut 1 base from V and 3 bases from J, with 10 bases between. The length of the CDR3 is 15 residues. CDR1 is MGHRA and CDR2 is YSYEKL in the germline V gene. The CDR3 protein is CASSQGSSDKNIQYF. The CDR3 DNA follows: TGCGCCAGCAGCCAAGGATCTAGCGACAAAAACATTCAGTACTTC.